This TCR beta chain was sequenced for a study of early T cells in non-severe SARS-CoV-2 infection. At the level of the study: Unsorted whole-blood RNA was sequenced in bulk, leaving chains unpaired. Study-level findings and limits: Matching against VDJdb likely underestimated virus-specific expansions, favoring anti-spike CD8.

Trimming shortened V by 3 bases and J by 2 bases, and 14 bases separated the two germline ends. This CDR3 is built from 14 residues. The germline V gene has CDR1 DFQATT and CDR2 SNEGSKA (reference sequence). Tagging with unique molecular identifiers was applied to individual cDNA molecules. From the 5' RACE reads, TCRdb called clonotypes with MiXCR, one entry per CDR3 protein. The sample yields around 30,000 distinct CDR3 sequences, roughly 5.8% seen once. This clonotype was seen ten or more times. Its matching antigen is unknown. This chain uses TRBV20-1 with TRBJ2-7; a possible D gene is TRBD2 (6 bases). The sequence was collected from an adult who was a healthcare worker with PCR-confirmed SARS-CoV-2 infection or an uninfected control (not recorded which). Sequenced input: whole blood. The CDR3 region is CSASETRPPYEQYF. CDR3 bases: TGCAGTGCTAGTGAGACTAGACCGCCCTACGAGCAGTACTTC.